This T cell receptor beta chain derives from a study of regulatory T cells in long-lasting Graves disease. Described time point: newly diagnosed GD, antithyroid drugs for less than 3 months. From PBMCs, RNA was extracted and then used to make the TCR library. CDR3 regions were amplified by Arm-PCR using iRepertoire HTBI primers to build TCR beta libraries. MiXCR, applied by TCRdb to the multiplex PCR reads, yields one record per CDR3 protein. The sample has 350,000 to 450,000 distinct CDR3 sequences, about 11% seen once; the top ten hold approximately 17%. Study-wide results and limits: Persistent disease showed a preference for TRBV28, TRBJ1-2 and TRBJ2-5.

The germline CDR1 and CDR2 sequences are SGHTA and FQGNSA. The CDR3 length is 14 residues. Between the trimmed V and J ends, which lost 3 bases and 0 bases, there was a span of 7 bases. This clonotype has ten or more counts. The antigen is not known. The same data also contributed to another study, on T cells in Graves' hyperthyroidism and ophthalmopathy. That source reports: Ophthalmopathy cases were set apart from stable hyperthyroidism by a 13 V-J model.

The chain couples TRBV7-2 to TRBJ2-3; D unclear. The sequences come from peripheral blood mononuclear cells (PBMCs), collected at new diagnosis, from a patient treated with antithyroid drugs. The clonotype was recovered from a young woman with Graves disease. The CDR3 protein is CASSFGRSTDTQYF. In nucleotides, the CDR3 is TGTGCCAGCAGCTTCGGACGGAGCACAGATACGCAGTATTTT.